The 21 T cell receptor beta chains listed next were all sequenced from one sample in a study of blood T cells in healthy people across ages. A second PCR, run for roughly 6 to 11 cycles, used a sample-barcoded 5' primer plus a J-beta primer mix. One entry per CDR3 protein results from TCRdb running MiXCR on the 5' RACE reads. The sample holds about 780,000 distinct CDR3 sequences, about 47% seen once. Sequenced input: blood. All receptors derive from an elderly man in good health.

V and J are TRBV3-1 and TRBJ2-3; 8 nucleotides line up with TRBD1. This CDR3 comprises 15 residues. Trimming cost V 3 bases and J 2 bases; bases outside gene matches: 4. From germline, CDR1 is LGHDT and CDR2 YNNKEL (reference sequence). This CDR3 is CASSQTGVPTDTQYF. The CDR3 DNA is TGTGCCAGCAGCCAGACAGGGGTCCCCACAGATACGCAGTATTTT.

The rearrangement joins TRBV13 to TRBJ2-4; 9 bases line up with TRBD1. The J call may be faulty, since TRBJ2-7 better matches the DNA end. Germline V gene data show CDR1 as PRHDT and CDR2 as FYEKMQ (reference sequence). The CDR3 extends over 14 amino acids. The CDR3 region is CASRLQGAGSEQYF. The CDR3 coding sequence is TGTGCCAGCAGACTACAGGGGGCTGGGAGCGAGCAGTACTTC.

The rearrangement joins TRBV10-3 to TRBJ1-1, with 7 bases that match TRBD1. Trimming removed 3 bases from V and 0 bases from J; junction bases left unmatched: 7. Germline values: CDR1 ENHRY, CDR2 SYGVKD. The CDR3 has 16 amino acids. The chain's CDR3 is CAISDRQGRMNTEAFF. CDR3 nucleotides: TGTGCCATCAGTGATCGACAGGGACGCATGAACACTGAAGCTTTCTTT.

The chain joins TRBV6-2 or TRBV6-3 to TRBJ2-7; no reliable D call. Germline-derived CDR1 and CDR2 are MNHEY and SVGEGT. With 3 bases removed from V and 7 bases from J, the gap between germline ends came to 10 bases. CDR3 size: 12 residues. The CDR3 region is CASSYSSNEQYF. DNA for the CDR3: TGTGCCAGCAGTTATTCCAGCAATGAGCAGTACTTC.

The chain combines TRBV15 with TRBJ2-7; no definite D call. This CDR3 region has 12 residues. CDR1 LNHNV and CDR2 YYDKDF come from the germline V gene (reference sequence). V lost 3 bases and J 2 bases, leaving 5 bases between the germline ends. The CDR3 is CATSSRTYEQYF. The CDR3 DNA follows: TGTGCCACCAGCAGTAGAACCTACGAGCAGTACTTC.

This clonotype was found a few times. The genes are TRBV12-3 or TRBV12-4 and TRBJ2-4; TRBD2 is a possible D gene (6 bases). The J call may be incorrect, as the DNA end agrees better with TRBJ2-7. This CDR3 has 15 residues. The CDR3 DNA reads TGTGCCAGCAGTCCTCGGCTAGCGCCCACCTACGAGCAGTACTTC. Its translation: CASSPRLAPTYEQYF.

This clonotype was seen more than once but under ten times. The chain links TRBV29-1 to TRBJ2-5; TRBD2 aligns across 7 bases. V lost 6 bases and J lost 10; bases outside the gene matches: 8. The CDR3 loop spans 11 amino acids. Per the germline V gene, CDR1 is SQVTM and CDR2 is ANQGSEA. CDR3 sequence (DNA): TGCAGCGTGTCCGGGACTAACGACCAGTACTTC. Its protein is CSVSGTNDQYF.

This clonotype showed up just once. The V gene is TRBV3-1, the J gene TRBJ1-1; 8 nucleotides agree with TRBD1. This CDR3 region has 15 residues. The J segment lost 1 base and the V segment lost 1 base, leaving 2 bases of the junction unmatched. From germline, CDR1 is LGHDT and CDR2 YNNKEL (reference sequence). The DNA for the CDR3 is TGTGCCAGCAGCCAAGGGACAGGGAGGAACACTGAAGCTTTCTTT. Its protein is CASSQGTGRNTEAFF.

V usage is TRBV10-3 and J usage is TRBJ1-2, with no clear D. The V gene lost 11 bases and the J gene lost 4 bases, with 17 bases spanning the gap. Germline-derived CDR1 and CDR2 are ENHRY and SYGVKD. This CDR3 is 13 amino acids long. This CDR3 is CASAPTLTYGYTF. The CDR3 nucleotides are TGTGCCTCCGCCCCAACATTGACCTATGGCTACACCTTC.

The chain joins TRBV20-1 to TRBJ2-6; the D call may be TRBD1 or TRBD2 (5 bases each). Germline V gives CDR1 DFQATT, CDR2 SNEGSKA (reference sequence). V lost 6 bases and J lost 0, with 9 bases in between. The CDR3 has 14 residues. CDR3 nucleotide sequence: TGCAGTGCGGGGGTGAGCTCTGGGGCCAACGTCCTGACTTTC. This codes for CSAGVSSGANVLTF.

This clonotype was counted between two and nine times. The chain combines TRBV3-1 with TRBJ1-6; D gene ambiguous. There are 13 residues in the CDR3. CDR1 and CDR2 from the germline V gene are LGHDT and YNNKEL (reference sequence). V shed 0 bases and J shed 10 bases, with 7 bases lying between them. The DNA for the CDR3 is TGTGCCAGCAGCCAAGATCTGGAATCACCCCTCCACTTT. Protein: CASSQDLESPLHF.

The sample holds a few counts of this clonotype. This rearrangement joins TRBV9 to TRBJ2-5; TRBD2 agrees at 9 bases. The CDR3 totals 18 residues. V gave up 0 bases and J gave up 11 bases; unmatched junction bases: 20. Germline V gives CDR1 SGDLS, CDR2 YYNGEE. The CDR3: CASSVAPGLAGGPGEQYF. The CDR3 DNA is TGTGCCAGCAGCGTAGCTCCGGGACTGGCGGGAGGGCCGGGTGAGCAGTACTTC.

The CDR3 region has the DNA TGTGCCAGCTCACCACCGGTGCCAGCGGGAGGGCACGGTGGGCAGTTCTTC. This gives the protein CASSPPVPAGGHGGQFF. The J gene is TRBJ2-1, the V gene TRBV18, with 10 positions matching TRBD2. In germline, CDR1 is KGHSH, CDR2 LQKENI. This CDR3 region has 17 residues. V lost 0 bases, J lost 12 bases, and 14 bases stayed unmatched.

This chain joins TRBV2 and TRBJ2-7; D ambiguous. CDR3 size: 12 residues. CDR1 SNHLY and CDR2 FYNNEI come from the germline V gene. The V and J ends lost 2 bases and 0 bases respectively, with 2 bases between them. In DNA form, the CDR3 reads TGTGCCAGCAGTGAATTCTCCTACGAGCAGTACTTC. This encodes CASSEFSYEQYF.

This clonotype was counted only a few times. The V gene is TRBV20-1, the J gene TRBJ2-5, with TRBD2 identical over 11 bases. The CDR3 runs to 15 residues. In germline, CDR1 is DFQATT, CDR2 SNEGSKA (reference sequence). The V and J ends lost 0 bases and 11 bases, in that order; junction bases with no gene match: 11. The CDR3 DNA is TGCAGTGCTAGAGATCGTAGCGGGAGGGCCCGTGAGCAGTACTTC. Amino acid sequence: CSARDRSGRAREQYF.

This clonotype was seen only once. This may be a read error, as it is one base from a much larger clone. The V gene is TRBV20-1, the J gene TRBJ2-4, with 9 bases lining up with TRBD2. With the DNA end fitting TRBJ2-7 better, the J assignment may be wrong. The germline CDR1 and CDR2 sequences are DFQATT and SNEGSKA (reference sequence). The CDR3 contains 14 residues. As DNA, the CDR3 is TGCAGTACTAGAGCCCTAGCGGGACCTGACGAGCAGTACTTC. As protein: CSTRALAGPDEQYF.

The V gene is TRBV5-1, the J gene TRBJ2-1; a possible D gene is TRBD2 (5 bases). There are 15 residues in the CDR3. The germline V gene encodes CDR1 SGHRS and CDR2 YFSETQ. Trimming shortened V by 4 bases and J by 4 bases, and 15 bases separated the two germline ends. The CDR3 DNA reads TGCGCCAGCAGCCCCTCAATGAGGGATTACAATGAGCAGTTCTTC. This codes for CASSPSMRDYNEQFF.

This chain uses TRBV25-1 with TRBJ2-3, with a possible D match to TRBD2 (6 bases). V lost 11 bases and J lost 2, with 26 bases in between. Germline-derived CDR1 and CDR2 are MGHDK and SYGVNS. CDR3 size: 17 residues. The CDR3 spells CAGCGRGPCPFTDTQYF. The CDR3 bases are TGTGCCGGCTGTGGGCGGGGACCCTGCCCCTTCACAGATACGCAGTATTTT.

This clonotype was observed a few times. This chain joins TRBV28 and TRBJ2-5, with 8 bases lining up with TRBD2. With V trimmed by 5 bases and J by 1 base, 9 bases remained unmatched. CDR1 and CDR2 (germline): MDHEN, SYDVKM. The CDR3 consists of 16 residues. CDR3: CASSSPAGALQETQYF. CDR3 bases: TGTGCCAGCAGTAGCCCAGCGGGAGCCCTCCAAGAGACCCAGTACTTC.

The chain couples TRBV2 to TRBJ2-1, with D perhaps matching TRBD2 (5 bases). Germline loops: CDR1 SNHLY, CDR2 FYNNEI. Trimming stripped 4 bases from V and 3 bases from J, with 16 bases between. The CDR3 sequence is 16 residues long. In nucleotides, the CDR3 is TGTGCCAGCAGTGCTGAACGGGTCGGGAACTACAATGAGCAGTTCTTC. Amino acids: CASSAERVGNYNEQFF.

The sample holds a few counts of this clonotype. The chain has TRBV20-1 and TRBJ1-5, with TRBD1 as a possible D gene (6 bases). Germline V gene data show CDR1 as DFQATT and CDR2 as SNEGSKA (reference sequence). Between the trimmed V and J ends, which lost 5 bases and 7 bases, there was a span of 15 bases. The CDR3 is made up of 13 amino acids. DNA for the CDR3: TGCAGTGCTTACCACAGGGTCAGGCAGCCCCAGCATTTT. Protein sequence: CSAYHRVRQPQHF.